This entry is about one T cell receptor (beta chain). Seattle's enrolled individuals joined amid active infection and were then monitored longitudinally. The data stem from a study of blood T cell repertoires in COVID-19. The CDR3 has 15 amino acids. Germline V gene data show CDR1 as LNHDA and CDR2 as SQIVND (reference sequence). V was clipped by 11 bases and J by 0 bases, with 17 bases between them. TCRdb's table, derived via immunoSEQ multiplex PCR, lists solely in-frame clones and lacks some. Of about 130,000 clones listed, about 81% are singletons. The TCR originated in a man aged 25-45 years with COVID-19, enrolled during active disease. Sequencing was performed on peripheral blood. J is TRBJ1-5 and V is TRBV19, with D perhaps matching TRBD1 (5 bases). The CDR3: CASSDKFYSNQPQHF. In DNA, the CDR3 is TGTGCCTCCTCGGACAAATTCTATAGCAATCAGCCCCAGCATTTT.